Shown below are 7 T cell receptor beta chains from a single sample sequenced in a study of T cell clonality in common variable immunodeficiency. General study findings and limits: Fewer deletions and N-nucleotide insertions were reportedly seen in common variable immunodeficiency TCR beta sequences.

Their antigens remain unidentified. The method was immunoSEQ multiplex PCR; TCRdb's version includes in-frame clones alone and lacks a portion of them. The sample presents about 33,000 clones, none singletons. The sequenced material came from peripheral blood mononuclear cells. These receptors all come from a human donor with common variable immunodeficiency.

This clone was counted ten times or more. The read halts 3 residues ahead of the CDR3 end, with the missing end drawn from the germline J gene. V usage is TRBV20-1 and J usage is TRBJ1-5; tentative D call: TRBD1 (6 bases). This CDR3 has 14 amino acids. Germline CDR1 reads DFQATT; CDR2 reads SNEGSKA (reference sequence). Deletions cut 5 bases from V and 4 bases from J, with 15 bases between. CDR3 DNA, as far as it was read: TGCAGTGCTGGTCGGGGGGGGCCAAATCAGCCC. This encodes CSAGRGGPNQP. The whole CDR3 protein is CSAGRGGPNQPQHF.

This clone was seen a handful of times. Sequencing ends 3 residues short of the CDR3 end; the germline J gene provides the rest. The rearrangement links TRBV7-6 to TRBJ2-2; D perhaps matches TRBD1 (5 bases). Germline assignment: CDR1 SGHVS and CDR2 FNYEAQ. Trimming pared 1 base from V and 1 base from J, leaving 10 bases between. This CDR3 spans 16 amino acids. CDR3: CASSLEAGRNTGELFF. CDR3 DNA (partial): TGTGCCAGCAGCTTAGAAGCAGGGCGGAACACCGGGGAG.

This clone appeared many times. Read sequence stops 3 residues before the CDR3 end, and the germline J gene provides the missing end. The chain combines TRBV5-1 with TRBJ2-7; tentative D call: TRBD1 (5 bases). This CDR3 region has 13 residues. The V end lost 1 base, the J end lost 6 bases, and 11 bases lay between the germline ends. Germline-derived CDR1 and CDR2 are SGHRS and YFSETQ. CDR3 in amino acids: CASSLQGTSEQYF. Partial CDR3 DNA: TGCGCCAGCAGCTTGCAGGGTACAAGCGAG. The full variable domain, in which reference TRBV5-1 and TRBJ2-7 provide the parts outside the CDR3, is KAGVTQTPRYLIKTRGQQVTLSCSPISGHRSVSWYQQTPGQGLQFLFEYFSETQRNKGNFPGRFSGRQFSNSRSEMNVSTLELGDSALYLCASSLQGTSEQYFGPGTRLTVT.

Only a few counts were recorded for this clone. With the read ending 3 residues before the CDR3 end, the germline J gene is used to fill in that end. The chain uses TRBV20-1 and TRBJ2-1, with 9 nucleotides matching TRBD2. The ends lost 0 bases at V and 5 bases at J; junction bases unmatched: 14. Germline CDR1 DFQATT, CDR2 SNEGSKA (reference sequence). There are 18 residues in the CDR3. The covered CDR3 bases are TGCAGTGCTAGAGATGGTACTAGCGGGCTTGCTAGACACAATGAG. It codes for CSARDGTSGLARHNE. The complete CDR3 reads CSARDGTSGLARHNEQFF.

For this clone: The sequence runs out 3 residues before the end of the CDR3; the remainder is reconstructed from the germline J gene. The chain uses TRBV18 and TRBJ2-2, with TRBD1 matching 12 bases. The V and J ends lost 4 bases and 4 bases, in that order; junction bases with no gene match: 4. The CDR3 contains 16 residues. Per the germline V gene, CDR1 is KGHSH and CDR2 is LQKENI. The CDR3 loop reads CASSRGQGARTGELFF. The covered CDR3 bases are TGTGCCAGCTCACGGGGACAGGGGGCACGCACCGGGGAG.

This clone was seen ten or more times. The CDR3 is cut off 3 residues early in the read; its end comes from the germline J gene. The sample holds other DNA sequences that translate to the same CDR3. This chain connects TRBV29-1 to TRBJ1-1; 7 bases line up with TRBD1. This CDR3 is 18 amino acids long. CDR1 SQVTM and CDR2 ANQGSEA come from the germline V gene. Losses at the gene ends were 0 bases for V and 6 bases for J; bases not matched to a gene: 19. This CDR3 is CSVEDNPLSRDRAPEAFF. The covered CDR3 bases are TGCAGCGTTGAAGACAATCCCCTGTCACGAGACAGGGCGCCTGAA.

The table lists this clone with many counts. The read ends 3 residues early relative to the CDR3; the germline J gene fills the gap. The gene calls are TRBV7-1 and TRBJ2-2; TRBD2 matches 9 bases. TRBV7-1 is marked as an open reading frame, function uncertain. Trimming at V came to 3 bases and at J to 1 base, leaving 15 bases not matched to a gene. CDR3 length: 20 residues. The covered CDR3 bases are TGTGCCAGCAGCTCCATTTTAAAGCGGGGGGCACCCGAGAACACCGGGGAG. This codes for CASSSILKRGAPENTGE. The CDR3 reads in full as CASSSILKRGAPENTGELFF.